A selection of T cell receptor beta chains follows, all from one sample in a study of identical twins. TCRdb reanalysed the 5' RACE reads using MiXCR and keeps one entry per CDR3 protein. Of approximately 700,000 distinct CDR3 sequences listed, over 5% are singletons. Sequenced sample: naive T cells sorted from blood. These TCRs come from a man aged 18 to 29 in good health. CDR3s include the opening cysteine and the closing phenylalanine or tryptophan. Each record gives: clone size, J gene, D gene, V gene, CDR3 protein, CDR3 DNA. D genes are given only for firm matches. Only part of the rows carry a size: once, few, many, or a class if the clone is expanded.

clone size: NA
J gene: TRBJ2-7
D gene: TRBD1
V gene: TRBV7-8
CDR3 protein: CASSLARDRGRFEQYF
CDR3 DNA: TGTGCCAGCAGCTTAGCGAGGGACAGGGGGCGCTTCGAGCAGTACTTC

clone size: many
J gene: TRBJ1-5
D gene: NA
V gene: TRBV12-3/TRBV12-4
CDR3 protein: CASSLDGGSNQPQHF
CDR3 DNA: TGTGCCAGCAGTTTAGATGGCGGTAGCAATCAGCCCCAGCATTTT

clone size: many
J gene: TRBJ1-1
D gene: NA
V gene: TRBV20-1
CDR3 protein: CSARLPKSNTEAFF
CDR3 DNA: TGCAGTGCTAGATTGCCCAAATCGAACACTGAAGCTTTCTTT

clone size: many
J gene: TRBJ1-1
D gene: NA
V gene: TRBV12-3/TRBV12-4
CDR3 protein: CASTLEGGRSTEAFF
CDR3 DNA: TGTGCCAGCACCCTGGAGGGGGGCCGGAGCACTGAAGCTTTCTTT

clone size: few
J gene: TRBJ1-1
D gene: TRBD1
V gene: TRBV20-1
CDR3 protein: CSARDQGAKAFF
CDR3 DNA: TGCAGTGCTAGAGATCAGGGGGCGAAAGCTTTCTTT

clone size: NA
J gene: TRBJ2-1
D gene: NA
V gene: TRBV5-6
CDR3 protein: CASSLKGSDNEQFF
CDR3 DNA: TGTGCCAGCAGCCTTAAAGGGTCGGACAATGAGCAGTTCTTC

clone size: NA
J gene: TRBJ2-7
D gene: NA
V gene: TRBV5-5
CDR3 protein: CASSLSPTAYYEQYF
CDR3 DNA: TGTGCCAGCAGCTTGTCCCCGACGGCATACTACGAGCAGTACTTC

clone size: many
J gene: TRBJ2-1
D gene: NA
V gene: TRBV10-3
CDR3 protein: CAISESNTHEQFF
CDR3 DNA: TGTGCCATCAGTGAGTCGAACACCCATGAGCAGTTCTTC

clone size: many
J gene: TRBJ2-1
D gene: TRBD2
V gene: TRBV12-3/TRBV12-4
CDR3 protein: CASSFSAGVEHEQFF
CDR3 DNA: TGTGCCAGCAGTTTCTCTGCGGGAGTTGAACATGAGCAGTTCTTC

clone size: many
J gene: TRBJ2-2
D gene: NA
V gene: TRBV7-9
CDR3 protein: CASSLSGLSGELFF
CDR3 DNA: TGTGCCAGCAGCTTATCCGGTCTGTCCGGGGAGCTGTTTTTT

clone size: NA
J gene: TRBJ2-2
D gene: TRBD2
V gene: TRBV28
CDR3 protein: CASSFSLAGVRVTGELFF
CDR3 DNA: TGTGCCAGCAGTTTCTCTCTAGCGGGGGTCCGGGTCACCGGGGAGCTGTTTTTT

clone size: many
J gene: TRBJ2-2
D gene: TRBD2
V gene: TRBV12-3/TRBV12-4
CDR3 protein: CASTLAGVGTGELFF
CDR3 DNA: TGTGCCAGCACCCTAGCGGGAGTAGGCACCGGGGAGCTGTTTTTT

clone size: NA
J gene: TRBJ1-5
D gene: NA
V gene: TRBV27
CDR3 protein: CASSPGSAVGQPQHF
CDR3 DNA: TGTGCCAGCAGCCCGGGGTCCGCCGTCGGACAGCCCCAGCATTTT

clone size: many
J gene: TRBJ1-5
D gene: NA
V gene: TRBV20-1
CDR3 protein: CSATIGSNQPQHF
CDR3 DNA: TGCAGTGCGACGATAGGGAGCAATCAGCCCCAGCATTTT

clone size: many
J gene: TRBJ1-1
D gene: NA
V gene: TRBV29-1
CDR3 protein: CSVALGANTEAFF
CDR3 DNA: TGCAGCGTTGCCCTGGGAGCGAACACTGAAGCTTTCTTT

clone size: many
J gene: TRBJ1-4
D gene: NA
V gene: TRBV20-1
CDR3 protein: CSATHQEGLLVLGEKLFF
CDR3 DNA: TGCAGTGCTACACACCAAGAGGGACTTCTCGTTTTAGGTGAAAAACTGTTTTTT

clone size: NA
J gene: TRBJ2-5
D gene: NA
V gene: TRBV5-1
CDR3 protein: CASSYGHRGTQYF
CDR3 DNA: TGCGCCAGCAGTTATGGGCACCGAGGGACCCAGTACTTC

clone size: NA
J gene: TRBJ2-3
D gene: TRBD2
V gene: TRBV12-3/TRBV12-4
CDR3 protein: CASSGGLAADTQYF
CDR3 DNA: TGTGCCAGCAGCGGTGGACTAGCGGCAGATACGCAGTATTTT

clone size: NA
J gene: TRBJ2-1
D gene: TRBD2
V gene: TRBV3-1
CDR3 protein: CASSQDGFTTSGRVDEQFF
CDR3 DNA: TGTGCCAGCAGCCAAGATGGCTTTACTACTAGCGGGAGAGTCGATGAGCAGTTCTTC

clone size: many
J gene: TRBJ1-2
D gene: NA
V gene: TRBV6-1
CDR3 protein: CASTTTRQGYTF
CDR3 DNA: TGTGCCAGCACCACAACGAGACAGGGCTACACCTTC

clone size: few
J gene: TRBJ2-5
D gene: NA
V gene: TRBV7-6
CDR3 protein: CASSLPRRASSRETQYF
CDR3 DNA: TGTGCCAGCAGCTTGCCCCGGAGAGCATCCTCGCGAGAGACCCAGTACTTC

clone size: NA
J gene: TRBJ1-1
D gene: TRBD1
V gene: TRBV30
CDR3 protein: CAWDRDRRNTEAFF
CDR3 DNA: TGTGCCTGGGACCGGGACAGGAGGAACACTGAAGCTTTCTTT

clone size: NA
J gene: TRBJ2-1
D gene: TRBD2
V gene: TRBV9
CDR3 protein: CASSAPGLADLEQFF
CDR3 DNA: TGTGCCAGCAGCGCCCCGGGGCTAGCGGATTTAGAGCAGTTCTTC

clone size: NA
J gene: TRBJ2-1
D gene: NA
V gene: TRBV24-1
CDR3 protein: CATSDVTSRNEQFF
CDR3 DNA: TGTGCCACCAGTGACGTGACTAGTCGTAATGAGCAGTTCTTC

clone size: few
J gene: TRBJ2-2
D gene: NA
V gene: TRBV5-1
CDR3 protein: CASSPYEGDTGELFF
CDR3 DNA: TGCGCCAGCAGCCCATACGAAGGGGACACCGGGGAGCTGTTTTTT

clone size: many
J gene: TRBJ1-6
D gene: NA
V gene: TRBV28
CDR3 protein: CASTWGRGIGSPLHF
CDR3 DNA: TGTGCCAGCACCTGGGGGCGCGGGATTGGATCACCCCTCCACTTT

clone size: many
J gene: TRBJ1-4
D gene: NA
V gene: TRBV10-3
CDR3 protein: CAIRSGDKKLFF
CDR3 DNA: TGTGCCATCAGGTCGGGAGATAAAAAACTGTTTTTT

clone size: NA
J gene: TRBJ2-1
D gene: NA
V gene: TRBV21-1
CDR3 protein: CASSKPGGLATGDEQFF
CDR3 DNA: TGTGCCAGCAGCAAACCTGGGGGACTAGCAACGGGTGATGAGCAGTTCTTC

clone size: few
J gene: TRBJ2-2
D gene: NA
V gene: TRBV7-3
CDR3 protein: CASSLFQGGLTGELFF
CDR3 DNA: TGTGCCAGCAGCTTGTTCCAGGGGGGCCTAACCGGGGAGCTGTTTTTT

clone size: NA
J gene: TRBJ1-4
D gene: NA
V gene: TRBV7-9
CDR3 protein: CASSLAGPREKLFF
CDR3 DNA: TGTGCCAGCAGCTTAGCCGGACCGCGAGAAAAACTGTTTTTT

clone size: NA
J gene: TRBJ2-6
D gene: NA
V gene: TRBV5-1
CDR3 protein: CASSHRGQPPSGANVLTF
CDR3 DNA: TGCGCCAGCAGCCATCGGGGACAACCTCCCTCTGGGGCCAACGTCCTGACTTTC

clone size: NA
J gene: TRBJ1-1
D gene: TRBD1
V gene: TRBV6-1
CDR3 protein: CATNLGTGGRSTEAFF
CDR3 DNA: TGTGCCACAAACCTAGGGACAGGGGGTCGAAGTACTGAAGCTTTCTTT